A single T cell receptor beta chain is shown here with its context. Its specificity is not known. This entry belongs to a study of graft-versus-host responses after intestinal transplantation. Study context: Those transplanted obtained multivisceral, liver-intestinal, or isolated intestinal grafts.

Here immunoSEQ multiplex PCR was the method, and the copy in TCRdb shows in-frame clones only, minus some. The sample lists some 86,000 clones, just over 90% occurring once. Study-wide results and caveats: Levels of circulating GvH clones at their peak were associated with early post-transplant HvG declines. Some GvH clones were seen earlier in gut or blood, suggesting intestinal origin.

This receptor was obtained from a human donor who received an intestinal transplant. This sample comprised unstimulated CD8+ T cells sorted from spleen or lymph node cells, obtained before intestinal transplant.

The CDR3 protein is CASSHHYHQETQYF. Here the CDR3 DNA reads TGTGCCAGCAGCCACCACTATCATCAAGAGACCCAGTACTTC. V and J are TRBV7-9 and TRBJ2-5; D unclear. The CDR3 has 14 amino acids. The V end lost 5 bases, the J end lost 2 bases, and 12 bases lay between the germline ends. Germline values: CDR1 SEHNR, CDR2 FQNEAQ (reference sequence).